The clone carrying this TCR beta chain was seen only a few times. The target antigen is unknown. The data belong to a study of spatial heterogeneity in lung cancer. Overall study results and limits: Ubiquitous expanded tumor TCRs appeared in blood more at resection than follow-up.

All TCR cDNA molecules were individually tagged with a unique molecular identifier. TCRdb reprocessed the 5' RACE reads with MiXCR, giving one entry per CDR3 protein. The sample has 90,000 to 95,000 distinct CDR3 sequences, less than 15% seen once. CDR1 is GTSNPN and CDR2 is SVGIG in the germline V gene (reference sequence). The length of the CDR3 is 15 residues. V shed 1 base and J shed 10 bases, with 19 bases lying between them. The time point is: sample taken at primary tumor resection. No cells were sorted before sequencing. The whole RNA sequenced was extracted from tumor, nontumor lung or frozen PBMC.

Sequenced material: PBMCs, taken at surgery. The receptor was derived from a male donor with early-stage non-small cell lung cancer. The chain uses TRBV30 and TRBJ1-4; D unclear. The CDR3 coding sequence is TGTGCCTGGAGTGCAGTCGACAAGATAATGGGAAAACTGTTTTTT. Residues: CAWSAVDKIMGKLFF.